The 15 T cell receptor beta chains reported below all come from one sample, sequenced in a study of T cells in Graves' hyperthyroidism and ophthalmopathy. RNA transcripts served as the template for amplifying TCR beta CDR3 regions. A first-round RT-PCR of the TCR CDR3 used the HTBI primer set. A single record per CDR3 protein comes from TCRdb applying MiXCR to the multiplex PCR reads. Counted here are hundreds of thousands of distinct CDR3 sequences, roughly 50% occurring once; the ten biggest clones make up 8.2%. The sequencing input was peripheral blood or thyroid tissue (not recorded which). The receptors stem from a woman aged 18-29 years with Graves' hyperthyroidism.

The chain joins TRBV5-1 to TRBJ1-2; D is perhaps TRBD1 (6 bases). In germline, CDR1 is SGHRS, CDR2 YFSETQ. The CDR3 contains 16 residues. Trimming left V 4 bases short and J 3 bases short, with 19 bases between. DNA of the CDR3: TGCGCCAGCAGCCCGGACCTGGGGGCCAGGGACTATGGCTACACCTTC. Its protein product is CASSPDLGARDYGYTF.

This sequence joins TRBV7-4 and TRBJ2-7, with TRBD2 matching 10 bases. The V gene's germline CDR1 is SGHVT and CDR2 SQSDAQ. CDR3 length: 14 residues. The trim removed 3 bases at V and 5 bases at J, leaving 4 bases unmatched. This chain's CDR3 is CASSFSSGGNEQYF. DNA of the CDR3: TGTGCCAGCAGCTTTTCTAGCGGGGGTAACGAGCAGTACTTC. Complete variable domain (other parts from reference TRBV7-4 and TRBJ2-7): GAGVSQSPRYKVAKRGRDVALRCDSISGHVTLYWYRQTLGQGSEVLTYSQSDAQRDKSGRPSGRFSAERPERSVSTLKIQRTEQGDSAVYLCASSFSSGGNEQYFGPGTRLTVT.

This clonotype came up a few times. The rearrangement uses TRBV2 and TRBJ2-5; maybe TRBD1 (5 bases). CDR1 and CDR2 from the germline V gene are SNHLY and FYNNEI. This CDR3 contains 14 residues. V was pared by 8 bases and J by 2 bases, with 15 bases between. The CDR3 coding sequence is TGTGCCAGCCGCGGCTGGGCAGGGCAAGAGACCCAGTACTTC. This gives the protein CASRGWAGQETQYF.

This clonotype was observed a handful of times. The J gene is TRBJ2-7, the V gene TRBV10-3; D gene unclear. Germline CDR1 and CDR2: ENHRY and SYGVKD. Trimming took off 10 bases at V and 4 bases at J, with 23 bases between the two ends. The CDR3 contains 15 residues. CDR3 sequence: CASRVSGSARYEQYF. As DNA, the CDR3 is TGTGCCAGCAGAGTGTCTGGGTCCGCGAGGTACGAGCAGTACTTC.

This clonotype was recorded a few times. The chain links TRBV7-9 to TRBJ1-1; 8 bases map to TRBD1. CDR1 is SEHNR, CDR2 FQNEAQ, per germline (reference sequence). This CDR3 has 14 residues. Germline trimming cut 5 bases from V and 9 bases from J; bases unmatched to any gene: 11. DNA for the CDR3: TGTGCCAGCAGCCATCAGGACAGGGAAGGTAAAGCTTTCTTT. Translated: CASSHQDREGKAFF.

There are a few counts of this clonotype. The chain joins TRBV5-1 to TRBJ2-2, with no clear D. The CDR3 has 15 residues. The ends were cut back, 0 bases at V and 0 bases at J, with 6 bases in the middle. Germline V gene lookup returns CDR1 SGHRS and CDR2 YFSETQ. The CDR3 spells CASSLGAANTGELFF. The CDR3 bases are TGCGCCAGCAGCTTGGGAGCAGCGAACACCGGGGAGCTGTTTTTT.

This clonotype was observed a handful of times. The genes are TRBV7-6 and TRBJ2-3; possible D gene TRBD2, 6 bases. V gave up 3 bases and J gave up 4 bases, with 11 bases separating them. CDR1 is SGHVS and CDR2 is FNYEAQ in the germline V gene. This CDR3 region has 14 residues. CDR3: CASSLLGSADTQYF. The DNA of the CDR3 is TGTGCCAGCAGCTTGCTCGGGAGTGCAGATACGCAGTATTTT.

This clonotype was counted a few times. The V call is TRBV11-3, the J call TRBJ1-1; tentatively, D is TRBD1 (5 bases). Germline V gives CDR1 SGHNT, CDR2 YENEEA. The V gene lost 5 bases and the J gene lost 1 base, with 14 bases spanning the gap. The CDR3 extends over 15 amino acids. The CDR3 spells CASSPPWTPNTEAFF. The CDR3 DNA follows: TGTGCCAGCAGCCCCCCCTGGACACCGAACACTGAAGCTTTCTTT.

V and J are TRBV6-5 and TRBJ1-4, with D unclear. CDR3 size: 15 residues. The germline V and J ends were trimmed by 2 bases and 0 bases, with 7 bases remaining between them. Germline V gene data show CDR1 as MNHEY and CDR2 as SVGAGI. CDR3 amino acids: CASSYQVATNEKLFF. For the CDR3, the DNA is TGTGCCAGCAGTTACCAGGTTGCAACTAATGAAAAACTGTTTTTT.

Of note for this clonotype: A junction end diverges from the germline sequence, so it may reflect a read error. CDR3 loop: CASSVATSGSGYGYTF. In nucleotides, the CDR3 is TGTGCCAGCAGCGTGGCTACCTCGGGGTCAGGTTATGGCTACACCTTC. The rearrangement uses TRBV10-2 and TRBJ1-2; D not certain. Germline CDR1 reads WSHSY; CDR2 reads SAAADI. The CDR3 spans 16 residues.

Regarding this clonotype: Sequence at one end of the junction differs from germline and may be a read error. The J gene is TRBJ1-2, the V gene TRBV16; D is possibly TRBD1 (6 bases). Per the germline V gene, CDR1 is KGHSY and CDR2 is FQNENV. CDR3 length: 13 residues. The CDR3 region is CASSHGQIYGYTF. DNA for the CDR3: TGCGCCAGCAGTCACGGACAGATCTATGGCTACACCTTC. Based on the CDR3 plus reference TRBV16 and TRBJ1-2, the full variable domain is GEEVAQTPKHLVRGEGQKAKLYCAPIKGHSYVFWYQQVLKNEFKFLISFQNENVFDETGMPKERFSAKCLPNSPCSLEIQATKLEDSAVYFCASSHGQIYGYTFGSGTRLTVV.

This clonotype was detected ten times or more. This chain connects TRBV29-1 to TRBJ2-7, with 11 nucleotides matching TRBD1. The germline gives CDR1 SQVTM, CDR2 ANQGSEA. This CDR3 is 14 amino acids long. V was pared by 3 bases and J by 0 bases, with 1 base of the junction left unmatched. The DNA of the CDR3 is TGCAGCGTTGAGGGGACAGGGGGCTCCTACGAGCAGTACTTC. This translates into CSVEGTGGSYEQYF.

V is TRBV11-1 and J is TRBJ2-7; a possible D gene is TRBD1 (5 bases). CDR1 and CDR2 (germline): SGHAT, FQDESV (reference sequence). The CDR3 extends over 15 amino acids. Trimming pared 5 bases from V and 2 bases from J, leaving 16 bases between. The CDR3 coding sequence is TGTGCCAGCAGCGGTGGGGCACTTAGGGCCTACGAGCAGTACTTC. Translating gives CASSGGALRAYEQYF.

The chain carries TRBV12-5 and TRBJ1-1; 7 bases agree with TRBD1. In germline, CDR1 is LGHNT, CDR2 FRNRAP. V dropped 1 base and J dropped 4; count of bases not matched to a gene: 6. CDR3 length: 15 amino acids. The CDR3 is CASGLATRGGTEAFF. CDR3 nucleotide sequence: TGTGCTAGTGGTTTGGCGACCAGGGGGGGCACTGAAGCTTTCTTT. Together with reference TRBV12-5 and TRBJ1-1, the CDR3 gives the full variable domain: DARVTQTPRHKVTEMGQEVTMRCQPILGHNTVFWYRQTMMQGLELLAYFRNRAPLDDSGMPKDRFSAEMPDATLATLKIQPSEPRDSAVYFCASGLATRGGTEAFFGQGTRLTVV.

The genes are TRBV10-3 and TRBJ2-7; D possibly uses TRBD1 or TRBD2 (5 bases each). This CDR3 contains 13 residues. Trimming stripped 7 bases from V and 0 bases from J, with 10 bases between. Germline CDR1 and CDR2: ENHRY and SYGVKD. The CDR3 nucleotides read TGTGCCATCACTGGGACGAGCTCCTACGAGCAGTACTTC. Its translation is CAITGTSSYEQYF.